This TCR beta chain was retrieved from a study of blood T cell repertoires in COVID-19. Across the whole study: Samples of COVID-19 (acute and convalescent) were obtained from the United States, Italy and Spain. PBMCs, B-cell-depleted T cells, or T cells provided the cDNA or gDNA that made up the material.

Original processing notes: Amplification from reference gene primers served as the basis for estimated nucleated cell counts. The table came from immunoSEQ multiplex PCR; TCRdb's copy has only in-frame clones and leaves some out. Clonal size and the V and J genes are those of that table, whereas D and trimming came from the DNA. Of 200,000 to 250,000 clones detected, around 81% appear once; the ten largest clones hold 2% to 2.5%. Germline V gene sequence: CDR1 KGHSH, CDR2 LQKENI. The germline V and J ends were trimmed by 6 bases and 4 bases, with 15 bases remaining between them. CDR3 size: 14 residues.

The TCR sequence derives from a woman aged 55 to 70 with acute or convalescent COVID-19. The V and J genes are TRBV18 and TRBJ1-2; the D gene is possibly TRBD1 (5 bases). The specimen sequenced was peripheral blood. This chain's CDR3 is CASSPRDSSYGYTF. CDR3 coding DNA: TGTGCCAGCTCTCCCAGGGATAGTAGCTATGGCTACACCTTC.